The 22 T cell receptor beta chains reported below all come from one sample, sequenced in a study of human T cells and chemical hapten exposure. Specified time point: patch test 2, 6 weeks after DPC sensitization. Specified treatment: therapeutic diphenylcyclopropenone sensitization with weekly scalp DPC. TCRdb called the RACE reads again in MiXCR, with one record for every CDR3 protein. The table lists approximately 96,000 distinct CDR3 sequences, about 9.3% of them singletons. Source: whole blood, taken in connection with sensitization to the hapten diphenylcyclopropenone (DPC). The receptors were sampled from a middle-aged woman with alopecia areata. Some clones in this sample may be carry-over from other donors' samples.

This clonotype has more than one count but fewer than ten. The rearrangement joins TRBV11-2 to TRBJ1-2; D ambiguous. Per germline, CDR1 SGHAT and CDR2 FQNNGV. The CDR3 is made up of 15 amino acids. Trimming removed 6 bases at V and 1 base at J, with 15 bases between. The CDR3 bases are TGTGCCAGCAGATCCGCGACACTCGATAACTATGGCTACACCTTC. It translates to CASRSATLDNYGYTF.

This clonotype was picked up a small number of times. The V and J genes are TRBV4-3 and TRBJ2-2; 7 bases align to TRBD2. Germline lookup yields CDR1 LGHNA and CDR2 YSLEER. V lost 0 bases, J lost 2 bases, and 9 bases stayed unmatched. The CDR3 consists of 18 residues. Here the CDR3 reads CASSQDFGLAGNTGELFF. CDR3 DNA sequence: TGCGCCAGCAGCCAAGATTTTGGATTAGCGGGCAACACCGGGGAGCTGTTTTTT.

The chain couples TRBV29-1 to TRBJ1-2; 9 bases agree with TRBD1. V shed 6 bases, J shed 4 bases, and the junction held 6 bases outside the gene matches. Per the germline V gene, CDR1 is SQVTM and CDR2 is ANQGSEA. The CDR3 has 13 amino acids. The CDR3 DNA sequence: TGCAGCGTAAGGACAGGGGAATCCTATGGCTACACCTTC. This sequence encodes CSVRTGESYGYTF.

This clonotype was counted many times. This sequence joins TRBV29-1 and TRBJ2-3; tentative D call: TRBD1 (5 bases). The germline V gene encodes CDR1 SQVTM and CDR2 ANQGSEA. V was clipped by 4 bases and J by 0 bases, with 8 bases between them. The CDR3 has 13 amino acids. CDR3 bases: TGCAGCGTTGCCAGGGCAAGCACAGATACGCAGTATTTT. Translated, it gives CSVARASTDTQYF.

Only a few counts were recorded for this clonotype. The genes are TRBV28 and TRBJ2-1, with D uncertain. Germline CDR1 and CDR2: MDHEN and SYDVKM. The CDR3 is 13 residues long. V was shortened by 6 bases and J by 6 bases, with 12 bases between the two germline ends. The CDR3: CASRPRDLNEQFF. In DNA, the CDR3 is TGTGCCAGCAGACCCAGAGACCTCAATGAGCAGTTCTTC.

This clonotype was observed a handful of times. The chain uses TRBV7-6 and TRBJ1-5, with D perhaps TRBD1 (6 bases). Germline V gives CDR1 SGHVS, CDR2 FNYEAQ. V was cut by 5 bases and J by 4 bases, with 27 bases left in between. CDR3 length: 19 residues. The CDR3 DNA is TGTGCCAGCAGCCCAAGCCTTCCATTGGGGGGCAGAGGGAATCAGCCCCAGCATTTT. Its protein product is CASSPSLPLGGRGNQPQHF.

Worth noting for this clonotype: The final CDR3 position lacks the conserved phenylalanine or tryptophan, pointing to a likely read error. The chain couples TRBV6-2 or TRBV6-3 to TRBJ2-7; a weak D match, TRBD1 (6 bases). Deletions cut 8 bases from V and 3 bases from J, with 14 bases between. The CDR3 sequence is 13 residues long. Germline V gene sequence: CDR1 MNHEY, CDR2 SVGEGT. The CDR3 nucleotides are TGTGCCAGCTCGGAGACAGGCGACTACGAGCAGTACTTA. It specifies CASSETGDYEQYL.

The table lists this clonotype with many counts. The chain uses TRBV7-2 and TRBJ1-1, with a weak D call TRBD1 (5 bases). The germline gives CDR1 SGHTA, CDR2 FQGNSA. Trimming took 4 bases from V and 1 from J, leaving 7 bases between them. This CDR3 is 13 amino acids long. In DNA, the CDR3 is TGTGCCAGCAGCTCACAGGAGAACACTGAAGCTTTCTTT. This encodes CASSSQENTEAFF. The whole variable domain, remainder taken from reference TRBV7-2 and TRBJ1-1, is GAGVSQSPSNKVTEKGKDVELRCDPISGHTALYWYRQSLGQGLEFLIYFQGNSAPDKSGLPSDRFSAERTGGSVSTLTIQRTQQEDSAVYLCASSSQENTEAFFGQGTRLTVV.

This clonotype occurred a few times. The genes are TRBV28 and TRBJ2-1, with 7 positions matching TRBD1. There are 14 residues in the CDR3. CDR1 and CDR2 (germline): MDHEN, SYDVKM. Trimming took 2 bases from V and 9 from J; bases not matched to a gene: 7. The CDR3 here is CASSLRQGDFEQFF. The CDR3 coding sequence is TGTGCCAGCAGTTTACGACAGGGCGACTTTGAGCAGTTCTTC.

This clonotype was observed many times. The DNA of the CDR3 is TGTGCCAGCAGGCGGACTAGCGGAGGGGGGAATGAGCAGTTCTTC. Protein: CASRRTSGGGNEQFF. V gene TRBV6-2 or TRBV6-3 combines with J gene TRBJ2-1; TRBD2 matches 10 bases. Germline trimming cut 6 bases from V and 7 bases from J; bases unmatched to any gene: 9. The CDR3 is 15 residues long. CDR1 MNHEY and CDR2 SVGEGT come from the germline V gene.

This clonotype was recorded a few times. The chain links TRBV6-1 to TRBJ2-2, with no clear D. Trimming shortened V by 7 bases and J by 4 bases, and 16 bases separated the two germline ends. Germline CDR1 is MNHNS and CDR2 is SASEGT. CDR3 length: 15 residues. The CDR3 DNA is TGTGCCAGCACCCAAGATGGATTAACCACCGGGGAGCTGTTTTTT. Translation: CASTQDGLTTGELFF.

This chain links TRBV20-1 with TRBJ1-5; D is unresolved. Trimming shortened V by 1 base and J by 2 bases, and 6 bases separated the two germline ends. Germline V gives CDR1 DFQATT, CDR2 SNEGSKA (reference sequence). This CDR3 contains 13 residues. The CDR3 sequence is CSARVLGNQPQHF. The CDR3 DNA sequence: TGCAGTGCTAGAGTTCTGGGCAATCAGCCCCAGCATTTT.

The chain uses TRBV20-1 and TRBJ1-5; TRBD1 matches at 9 bases. The CDR3 is made up of 14 amino acids. The V segment lost 6 bases and the J segment 5 bases; nucleotides outside the gene matches: 8. The germline CDR1 and CDR2 sequences are DFQATT and SNEGSKA (reference sequence). The CDR3 reads CSAGATGGYQPQHF. For the CDR3, the DNA is TGCAGTGCCGGGGCTACAGGGGGCTATCAGCCCCAGCATTTT.

This clonotype showed up just a few times. The chain combines TRBV10-3 with TRBJ2-7; D may be TRBD2 (5 bases). The CDR3 has 12 residues. Germline assignment: CDR1 ENHRY and CDR2 SYGVKD. The V end lost 3 bases, the J end lost 4 bases, and 7 bases lay between the germline ends. CDR3 residues: CAISDRGYEQYF. CDR3 DNA: TGTGCCATCAGTGACCGAGGGTACGAGCAGTACTTC.

In its sample, this clonotype was seen many times. This CDR3 is CASIPRGKSEKLFF. CDR3 bases: TGTGCCAGCATCCCACGGGGGAAATCTGAAAAACTGTTTTTT. The chain combines TRBV6-6 with TRBJ1-4, with D possibly matching TRBD1 (5 bases). The V gene's germline CDR1 is MNHNY and CDR2 SVGAGI (reference sequence). This CDR3 is built from 14 residues. Trimming pared 7 bases from V and 7 bases from J, leaving 16 bases between.

This clonotype has at least ten counts. The CDR3 sequence is CASSYMGGRAGDTQYF. The CDR3 nucleotides read TGTGCCAGCAGTTACATGGGCGGGAGGGCTGGAGATACGCAGTATTTT. This chain uses TRBV6-5 with TRBJ2-3; 9 bases align to TRBD2. V gave up 2 bases and J gave up 5 bases; unmatched junction bases: 8. CDR3 length: 16 residues. Germline CDR1 MNHEY, CDR2 SVGAGI.

The chain combines TRBV30 with TRBJ2-7; TRBD1 is a possible D gene (5 bases). This CDR3 region has 13 residues. Trimming stripped 3 bases from V and 3 bases from J, with 12 bases between. The germline V gene encodes CDR1 GTSNPN and CDR2 SVGIG (reference sequence). In DNA form, the CDR3 reads TGTGCCTGGAGCAAAGGACACCGCTACGAGCAGTACTTC. This gives the protein CAWSKGHRYEQYF.

This clonotype is medium-sized within its sample. The gene calls are TRBV29-1 and TRBJ1-1, with D hard to call. V dropped 2 bases and J dropped 3 bases, with 16 bases sitting between them. The CDR3 spans 15 residues. Germline-derived CDR1 and CDR2 are SQVTM and ANQGSEA. The CDR3 spells CSVEPHGRRDTEAFF. The CDR3 bases are TGCAGCGTTGAACCCCATGGACGGCGGGACACTGAAGCTTTCTTT.

Only a few counts were recorded for this clonotype. V gene TRBV7-2 combines with J gene TRBJ2-1; the D gene is possibly TRBD2 (6 bases). V shed 1 base and J shed 8 bases, with 18 bases lying between them. Germline assignment: CDR1 SGHTA and CDR2 FQGNSA. This CDR3 region has 16 residues. The CDR3 sequence: CASSLVRIAEVHEQFF. In nucleotides, the CDR3 is TGTGCCAGCAGCTTAGTAAGAATAGCGGAGGTCCATGAGCAGTTCTTC.

This clonotype was picked up a small number of times. The CDR3 spells CASSYGLAGGADTQYF. CDR3 DNA sequence: TGTGCCAGCAGCTATGGACTAGCGGGAGGGGCAGATACGCAGTATTTT. The rearrangement links TRBV7-8 to TRBJ2-3; 15 bases map to TRBD2. The CDR3 loop spans 16 amino acids. Germline V gene data show CDR1 as SGHVS and CDR2 as FQNEAQ. The J segment lost 4 bases and the V segment lost 4 bases, leaving 3 bases of the junction unmatched.

This clonotype was found a few times. V is TRBV5-1 and J is TRBJ2-3; D remains ambiguous. The CDR3 contains 14 residues. The V gene's germline CDR1 is SGHRS and CDR2 YFSETQ. V was trimmed by 1 base and J by 2 bases, leaving 8 bases between them. The CDR3 protein is CASSLRLLTDTQYF. The DNA of the CDR3 is TGCGCCAGCAGCTTGAGACTTCTCACAGATACGCAGTATTTT.

This clonotype was seen only a few times. This chain links TRBV20-1 with TRBJ2-2, with TRBD1 as a possible D gene (6 bases). The CDR3 has 14 amino acids. V was clipped by 8 bases and J by 0 bases, with 13 bases between them. CDR1 is DFQATT, CDR2 SNEGSKA, per germline (reference sequence). In DNA form, the CDR3 reads TGCAGTTCCAGGGGCGGTTCGAACACCGGGGAGCTGTTTTTT. Its translation is CSSRGGSNTGELFF.